Below, one T cell receptor beta chain is given with its context. Its antigen remains unknown. One entry per CDR3 protein, called by TCRdb with MiXCR from the RT-PCR reads. The sample lists about 520,000 distinct CDR3 sequences, about 25% occurring once. The CDR3 has 15 amino acids. The germline gives CDR1 KGHDR, CDR2 SFDVKD. V lost 5 bases and J lost 4, with 14 bases in between. The sample belongs to a study of response to subunit inactivated influenza vaccine. Study-level findings and limits: With each seasonal influenza vaccination, the authors suggested, few new T cells are recruited.

The sequencing here drew on CD4+ T cells sorted from PBMCs, taken 5 days after vaccination. The sequence was obtained from a middle-aged man who received an inactivated influenza vaccine. The genes are TRBV24-1 and TRBJ2-1, with D possibly matching TRBD2 (6 bases). CDR3 amino acids: CATSGGNSPYNEQFF. As DNA, the CDR3 is TGTGCCACCAGTGGCGGGAACAGCCCTTACAATGAGCAGTTCTTC.